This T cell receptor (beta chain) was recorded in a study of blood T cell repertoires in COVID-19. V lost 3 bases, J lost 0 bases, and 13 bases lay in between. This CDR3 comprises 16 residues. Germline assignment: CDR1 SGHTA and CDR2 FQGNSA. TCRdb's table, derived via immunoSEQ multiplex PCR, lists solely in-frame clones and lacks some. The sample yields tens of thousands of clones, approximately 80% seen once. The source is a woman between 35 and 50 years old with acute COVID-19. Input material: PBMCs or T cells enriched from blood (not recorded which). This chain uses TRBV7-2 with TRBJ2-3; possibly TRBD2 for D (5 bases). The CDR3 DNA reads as TGTGCCAGCAGCTTTCGTAGAGCGGCTAGCACAGATACGCAGTATTTT. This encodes CASSFRRAASTDTQYF.